The following is a T cell receptor beta chain sequence with its context. The clone's antigen remains unknown. One base away there is no much larger clone; base qualities are not given. These data originate in a study of cytomegalovirus exposure and HLA in healthy donors (dated by TCRdb to about 2017). Regarding the research as a whole: According to a later analysis, one platform produced both the 120 validation repertoires and the approximately 600 repertoires of the first cohort. Besides the first cohort of roughly 700 subjects, a separate validation cohort made up of 120 different subjects was used. The study was designed to test whether signatures of past pathogen exposure could be identified by cataloging public T cell receptors. To predict cytomegalovirus infection status, the study brought together high-throughput TCR immunosequencing, statistical association of individual TCRs with disease status, and machine learning. Paper-wide results and their limitations: In both the original and validation cohorts, the classifier was reported to diagnose cytomegalovirus status with high specificity and sensitivity. In vitro tests confirmed that a few of the cytomegalovirus-associated TCR beta chains recognize cytomegalovirus antigens. Most TCR sequences were seen in very few donors, while some public TCRs were found in many individuals. The authors suggested that the approach could potentially be generalized to other disease states and immunological phenotypes. In the study, about 150 TCR beta chains were listed as associated with cytomegalovirus. Of the cluster scores, 90% to 95% were above 0 in a later analysis, which found that TCRs clustered in the first cohort also tended to co-occur in the 130 or so validation repertoires. The validation cohort had no HLA typing available for a later analysis, so co-occurrence within that cohort was assessed over all 120 or so repertoires.

Separate from the approximately 700-subject first cohort, the validation cohort of more than 90 subjects was the group to which the donors belonged. Libraries were made using the immunoSEQ multiplex PCR assay. Processing in the source paper ran as follows. A statistical classification framework was built to diagnose cytomegalovirus status from the catalog of TCR beta chain sequences. In its TCRdb copy, this immuneACCESS table keeps in-frame sequences only and misses some clones. Where compared with another copy, unresolved V genes explain less than half of these, and the others have no known cause. V and J calls and clone size are as listed in that table; D and trimming were resolved from the DNA. This sample is represented by 200,000 to 250,000 clones; over 80% of them were singletons. The ten largest clones add up to around 15% of the sample. Looking up the germline V gene yields CDR1 MDHEN and CDR2 SYDVKM. V is cut back by 3 bases and J by 7 bases, with 10 bases in the junction unmatched. The CDR3 sequence holds 15 residues, the cysteine and phenylalanine included. Only the CDR3 region is kept as DNA, spanning 45 bases read in frame from base 1.

Sequencing used PBMCs. The sequence was obtained from a woman in her 30s in good health and CMV-seropositive. In this chain, TRBV28 is recombined with TRBJ1-2, with 8 bases matching TRBD1. The DNA reads as follows: TGTGCCAGCAGTTTGGATCCAGGGGGCGCGTTTGGCTACACCTTC. This is translated as CASSLDPGGAFGYTF.